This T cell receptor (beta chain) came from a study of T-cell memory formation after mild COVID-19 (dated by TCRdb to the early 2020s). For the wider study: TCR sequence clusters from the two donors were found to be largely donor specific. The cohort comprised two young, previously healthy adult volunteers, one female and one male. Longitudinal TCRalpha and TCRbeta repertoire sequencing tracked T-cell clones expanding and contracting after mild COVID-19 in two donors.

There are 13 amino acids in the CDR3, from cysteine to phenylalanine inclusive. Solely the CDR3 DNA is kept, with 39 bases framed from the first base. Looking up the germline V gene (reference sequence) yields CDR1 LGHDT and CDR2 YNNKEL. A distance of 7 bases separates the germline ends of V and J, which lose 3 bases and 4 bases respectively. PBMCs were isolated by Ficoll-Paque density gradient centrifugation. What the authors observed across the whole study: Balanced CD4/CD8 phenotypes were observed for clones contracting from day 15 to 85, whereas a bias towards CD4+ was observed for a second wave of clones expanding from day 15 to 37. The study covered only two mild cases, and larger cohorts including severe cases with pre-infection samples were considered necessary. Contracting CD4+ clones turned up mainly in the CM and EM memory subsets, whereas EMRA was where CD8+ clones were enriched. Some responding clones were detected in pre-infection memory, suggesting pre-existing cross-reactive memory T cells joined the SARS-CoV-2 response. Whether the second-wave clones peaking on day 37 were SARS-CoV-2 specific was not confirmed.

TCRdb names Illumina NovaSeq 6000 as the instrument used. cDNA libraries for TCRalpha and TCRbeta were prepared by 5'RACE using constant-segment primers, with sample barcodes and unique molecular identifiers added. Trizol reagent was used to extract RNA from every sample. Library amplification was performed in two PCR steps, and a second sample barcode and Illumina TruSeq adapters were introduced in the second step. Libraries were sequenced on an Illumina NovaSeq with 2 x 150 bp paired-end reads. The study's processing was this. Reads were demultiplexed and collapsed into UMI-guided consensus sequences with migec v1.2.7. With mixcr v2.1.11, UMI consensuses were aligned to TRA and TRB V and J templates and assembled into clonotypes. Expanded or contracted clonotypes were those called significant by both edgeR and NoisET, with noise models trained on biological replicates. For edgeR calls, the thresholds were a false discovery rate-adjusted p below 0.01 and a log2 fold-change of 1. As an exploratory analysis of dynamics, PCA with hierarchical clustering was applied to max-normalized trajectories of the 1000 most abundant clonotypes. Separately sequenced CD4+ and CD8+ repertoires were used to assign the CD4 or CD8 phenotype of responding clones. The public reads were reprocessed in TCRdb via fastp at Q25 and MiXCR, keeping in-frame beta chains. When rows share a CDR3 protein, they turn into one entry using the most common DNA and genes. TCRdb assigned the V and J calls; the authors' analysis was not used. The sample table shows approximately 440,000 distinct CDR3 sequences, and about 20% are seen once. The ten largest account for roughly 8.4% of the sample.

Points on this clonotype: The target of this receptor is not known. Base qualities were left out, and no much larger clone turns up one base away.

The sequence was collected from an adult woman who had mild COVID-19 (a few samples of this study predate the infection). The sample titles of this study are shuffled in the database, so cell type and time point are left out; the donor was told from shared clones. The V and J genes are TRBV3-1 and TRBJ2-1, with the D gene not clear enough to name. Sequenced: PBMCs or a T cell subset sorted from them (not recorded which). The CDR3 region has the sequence CASSQAAYNEQFF. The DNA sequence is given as TGTGCCAGCAGCCAGGCAGCTTACAATGAGCAGTTCTTC.